This entry features one T cell receptor (beta chain) sequence. Its antigen is currently unknown. The sample comes from a study of T cells after yellow fever vaccination. Study context: Libraries from low-cell-number fractions were prepared with the SMART-Seq v4 Ultra Low Input RNA kit.

TCRdb itself ran the 5' RACE reads through MiXCR, one entry per CDR3 protein. Of about 400,000 distinct CDR3 sequences listed, roughly 6.1% are singletons. Study conclusions and caveats: Overall, a small share of clonotypes was seen in both CD4 and CD8 compartments. Post-booster samples contained most primary-vaccination clones (about 96% CD4, about 87% CD8).

The CDR3 is 16 residues long. Looked up from germline, CDR1 is ENHRY and CDR2 is SYGVKD. V trimming: 4 bases; J trimming: 7 bases; junction bases outside the gene matches: 13. The chain recombines TRBV10-3 with TRBJ2-1, with 7 bases fitting TRBD2. This receptor was identified in a man aged 25-40 years who received the YFV17D yellow fever vaccine. The source was PBMCs, collected 5 days after the yellow fever booster vaccination. The CDR3 DNA reads as TGTGCCATCAGTGCTCCGGGGAGGACTAGGCTTAATGAGCAGTTCTTC. Its translation: CAISAPGRTRLNEQFF.